The rows below give T cell receptor beta chains drawn from one sample of a study of blood T cell repertoires in COVID-19. Data came from immunoSEQ multiplex PCR; TCRdb stores just in-frame clones and leaves some out. Of some 200,000 clones in the sample, 70% to 90% were seen once. What was sequenced was peripheral blood. The receptors here all came from a woman aged 18-29 years who had recovered from COVID-19. CDR3s include the opening cysteine and the closing phenylalanine or tryptophan. D genes are given only for firm matches. Size tells how often a clone was seen (once, few, many) or the class of an expanded clone, and some rows leave it out.

D gene	V gene	clone size	J gene	CDR3 protein	CDR3 DNA
.	TRBV28	few	TRBJ1-1	CASKVLVVRENSEAFF	TGTGCCAGCAAGGTCCTCGTAGTGAGGGAGAATAGTGAAGCTTTCTTT
TRBD1	TRBV25-1	.	TRBJ2-7	CASSEYIGAGQGVEQYF	TGTGCCAGCAGTGAATATATCGGCGCGGGACAGGGTGTCGAGCAGTACTTC
.	TRBV5-6	once	TRBJ2-7	CASRSRGSYEQYF	TGTGCCAGCAGGAGTCGGGGATCCTACGAGCAGTACTTC
TRBD1	TRBV27	.	TRBJ2-7	CASSVKTGSEQYF	TGTGCCAGCAGTGTAAAGACAGGGTCCGAGCAGTACTTC
TRBD2	TRBV10-1	.	TRBJ2-7	CATSRTSGNEQYF	TGCGCCACCTCACGGACTAGCGGGAACGAGCAGTACTTC
TRBD1	TRBV5-1	.	TRBJ1-2	CASRFDREGYTF	TGCGCCAGTAGATTCGACAGGGAAGGCTACACCTTC
TRBD1	TRBV6-5	.	TRBJ1-5	CASSYSGTGVVGPQHF	TGTGCCAGCAGTTACTCGGGAACAGGGGTGGTGGGGCCCCAGCATTTT
.	TRBV5-1	.	TRBJ1-5	CASSLSPGQPQHF	TGCGCCAGCAGCTTGAGCCCGGGTCAGCCCCAGCATTTT
.	TRBV7-9	.	TRBJ2-1	CASSLALGVYNEQFF	TGTGCCAGCAGCTTAGCGCTAGGTGTCTACAATGAGCAGTTCTTC
.	TRBV19	.	TRBJ1-1	CASSIGLLQGQNTEAFF	TGTGCCAGTAGTATAGGACTCCTACAGGGCCAGAACACTGAAGCTTTCTTT
TRBD1	TRBV24-1	.	TRBJ1-4	CATSDRQGAREKLFF	TGTGCCACCAGTGATCGTCAGGGGGCGCGGGAAAAACTGTTTTTT
.	TRBV6-6	once	TRBJ2-1	CASRNWGVQGNNEQFF	TGTGCCAGCAGGAATTGGGGGGTCCAGGGAAACAATGAGCAGTTCTTC
TRBD1	TRBV7-9	.	TRBJ1-2	CASSQDRALDGYTF	TGTGCCAGCAGTCAAGACAGGGCCCTGGATGGCTACACCTTC
TRBD1	TRBV25-1	.	TRBJ1-4	CASSGTGGGEKLFF	TGTGCCAGCAGTGGAACAGGGGGCGGTGAAAAACTGTTTTTT
TRBD1	TRBV18	once	TRBJ2-1	CASSPQPGQQNEQFF	TGTGCCAGCTCACCCCAACCGGGACAGCAAAATGAGCAGTTCTTC
.	TRBV14	once	TRBJ1-1	CASSLQTNTEAFF	TGTGCCAGCAGCCTACAAACGAACACTGAAGCTTTCTTT
TRBD1	TRBV2	few	TRBJ2-7	CASRPGTGGIFEQYF	TGTGCCAGCAGACCAGGGACAGGGGGCATATTCGAGCAGTACTTC
.	TRBV5-8	.	TRBJ2-7	CASSPLRDNTYEQYF	TGTGCCAGCAGTCCTCTCCGGGACAATACCTACGAGCAGTACTTC
.	TRBV6-2/TRBV6-3	once	TRBJ1-1	CASSYGVVGGTEAFF	TGTGCCAGCAGTTACGGAGTTGTAGGGGGAACTGAAGCTTTCTTT
.	TRBV9	once	TRBJ2-3	CASSVGRSGVSTDTQYF	TGTGCCAGCAGCGTAGGTCGGTCAGGGGTAAGCACAGATACGCAGTATTTT
TRBD2	TRBV27	.	TRBJ2-1	CASSLAGPSYNEQFF	TGTGCCAGCAGCCTAGCGGGCCCCTCCTACAATGAGCAGTTCTTC
TRBD1	TRBV30	.	TRBJ1-2	CAWRGPGTGVNGYTF	TGTGCCTGGAGGGGGCCGGGGACAGGGGTGAATGGCTACACCTTC
.	TRBV4-2	.	TRBJ1-1	CASSKGYPIGEDTEAFF	TGTGCCAGCAGCAAAGGGTATCCTATAGGGGAGGACACTGAAGCTTTCTTT
.	TRBV19	.	TRBJ1-1	CASTTRIGGTRPEAFF	TGTGCCAGTACTACTCGAATCGGGGGGACAAGGCCTGAAGCTTTCTTT